This T cell receptor (beta chain) was profiled in a study of T cell repertoires in aging, cancer and after chemotherapy. Overall study context: Donors were grouped into six age bands spanning 30 or younger through 70 or older. Glioblastoma patients receiving temozolomide-based therapy gave paired samples before and after chemotherapy.

TCR beta rearrangements were amplified from peripheral blood genomic DNA. TRB rearrangements spanning V, D and J were amplified using mixed TRB-A/B primers. TCRdb re-derived calls from the multiplex PCR reads in MiXCR, one entry per CDR3 protein. This table has approximately 20,000 distinct CDR3 sequences, roughly two fifths appearing once. Source material: blood. The origin of this receptor is a human donor with a solid tumor.

The CDR3 here is CASSPAAQGYEQYF. The CDR3 DNA reads as TGTGCCAGCAGTCCAGCGGCACAGGGCTACGAGCAGTACTTC. V usage is TRBV12-3 or TRBV12-4 and J usage is TRBJ2-7, with D possibly being TRBD1 (6 bases). The length of the CDR3 is 14 residues. The V end lost 5 bases, the J end lost 3 bases, and 14 bases lay between the germline ends.